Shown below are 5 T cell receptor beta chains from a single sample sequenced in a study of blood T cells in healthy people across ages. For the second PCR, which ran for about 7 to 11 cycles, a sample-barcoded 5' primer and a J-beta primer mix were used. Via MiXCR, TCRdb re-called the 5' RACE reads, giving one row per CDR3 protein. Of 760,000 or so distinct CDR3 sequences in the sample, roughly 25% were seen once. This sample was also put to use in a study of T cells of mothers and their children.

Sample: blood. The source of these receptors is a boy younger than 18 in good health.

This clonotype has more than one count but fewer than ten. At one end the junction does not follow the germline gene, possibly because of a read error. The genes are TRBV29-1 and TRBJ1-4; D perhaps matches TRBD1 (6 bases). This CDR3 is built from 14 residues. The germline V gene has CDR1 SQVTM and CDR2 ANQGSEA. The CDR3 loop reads CSVEDPGDNEKLFF. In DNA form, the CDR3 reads TGCAGCGTTGAAGACCCAGGGGACAATGAAAAGCTGTTTTTT. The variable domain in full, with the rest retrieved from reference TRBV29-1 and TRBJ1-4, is SAVISQKPSRDICQRGTSLTIQCQVDSQVTMMFWYRQQPGQSLTLIATANQGSEATYESGFVIDKFPISRPNLTFSTLTVSNMSPEDSSIYLCSVEDPGDNEKLFFGSGTQLSVL.

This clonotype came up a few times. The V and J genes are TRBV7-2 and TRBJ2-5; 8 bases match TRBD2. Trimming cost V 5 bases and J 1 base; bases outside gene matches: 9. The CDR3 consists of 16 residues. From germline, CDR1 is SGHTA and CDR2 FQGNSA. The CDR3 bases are TGTGCCAGCAGCCCCCTAAGCAGCGGGGGCCAAGAGACCCAGTACTTC. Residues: CASSPLSSGGQETQYF.

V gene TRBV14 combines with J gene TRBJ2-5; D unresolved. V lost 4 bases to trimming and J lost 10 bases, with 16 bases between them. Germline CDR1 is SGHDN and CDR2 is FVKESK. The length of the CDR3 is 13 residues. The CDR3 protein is CASSPFAIRHQYF. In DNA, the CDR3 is TGTGCCAGCAGCCCCTTTGCCATTCGGCACCAGTACTTC.

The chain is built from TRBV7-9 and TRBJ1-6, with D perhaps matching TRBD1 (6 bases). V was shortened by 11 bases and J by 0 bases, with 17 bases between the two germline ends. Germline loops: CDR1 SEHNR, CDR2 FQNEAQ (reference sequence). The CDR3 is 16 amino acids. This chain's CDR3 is CASSAQGSSYNSPLHF. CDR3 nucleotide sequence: TGTGCCTCTTCGGCTCAGGGGAGCTCCTATAATTCACCCCTCCACTTT.

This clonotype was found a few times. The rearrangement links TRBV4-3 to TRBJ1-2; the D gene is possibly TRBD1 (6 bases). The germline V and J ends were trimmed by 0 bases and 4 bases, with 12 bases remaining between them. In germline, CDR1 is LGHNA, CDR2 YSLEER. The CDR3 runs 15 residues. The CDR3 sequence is CASSQDTGNLYGYTF. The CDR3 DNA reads TGCGCCAGCAGCCAAGATACAGGGAACCTCTATGGCTACACCTTC.